Listed here are 22 T cell receptor beta chains from one sample, sequenced in a study of regulatory T cells in long-lasting Graves disease. Library construction for TCR beta used iRepertoire HTBI primers and Arm-PCR of CDR3 regions. TCRdb recomputed calls from the multiplex PCR reads with MiXCR, one row per CDR3 protein. The sample has about 240,000 distinct CDR3 sequences, over 20% seen once; the top ten hold 11% to 15%. Time point here: newly diagnosed GD, antithyroid drugs for less than 3 months. The TCR library was made from RNA that had been extracted from PBMCs in TRIzol. The material sequenced was peripheral blood mononuclear cells (PBMCs), taken at new diagnosis, from a patient treated with antithyroid drugs. These TCRs come from a female donor with Graves disease.

This chain links TRBV2 with TRBJ2-7; D gene ambiguous. The CDR3 is 15 residues long. CDR1 SNHLY and CDR2 FYNNEI come from the germline V gene. Trimming took 8 bases from V and 0 from J, leaving 17 bases between them. The CDR3 sequence: CASHDRATSSYEQYF. The DNA for the CDR3 is TGTGCCAGCCACGACCGGGCCACAAGCTCCTACGAGCAGTACTTC.

A few counts support this clonotype. This chain joins TRBV29-1 and TRBJ1-1; the D gene is possibly TRBD1 (6 bases). Germline CDR1 and CDR2: SQVTM and ANQGSEA. Deletions cut 7 bases from V and 1 base from J, with 13 bases between. The CDR3 is made up of 13 amino acids. CDR3 sequence (DNA): TGCAGCGCCCGGCGACAGGCGAACACTGAAGCTTTCTTT. Protein sequence: CSARRQANTEAFF. The full variable domain, with the rest looked up from reference TRBV29-1 and TRBJ1-1, is SAVISQKPSRDICQRGTSLTIQCQVDSQVTMMFWYRQQPGQSLTLIATANQGSEATYESGFVIDKFPISRPNLTFSTLTVSNMSPEDSSIYLCSARRQANTEAFFGQGTRLTVV.

This clonotype was seen at least ten times. The chain has TRBV15 and TRBJ2-3; 9 bases agree with TRBD2. Germline V gene sequence: CDR1 LNHNV, CDR2 YYDKDF (reference sequence). The CDR3 has 18 amino acids. Trimming at V came to 2 bases and at J to 3 bases, leaving 12 bases not matched to a gene. DNA for the CDR3: TGTGCCACCAGCAGAAAGAGGGGCGGGAGGGCCGAGACAGATACGCAGTATTTT. Its protein product is CATSRKRGGRAETDTQYF. Combining the CDR3 with reference TRBV15 and TRBJ2-3 gives the whole variable domain DAMVIQNPRYQVTQFGKPVTLSCSQTLNHNVMYWYQQKSSQAPKLLFHYYDKDFNNEADTPDNFQSRRPNTSFCFLDIRSPGLGDTAMYLCATSRKRGGRAETDTQYFGPGTRLTVL.

At least ten counts were recorded for this clonotype. The V and J genes are TRBV6-2 or TRBV6-3 and TRBJ2-7; D not resolved. This CDR3 has 13 residues. The V end lost 2 bases, the J end lost 3 bases, and 8 bases lay between the germline ends. CDR1 MNHEY and CDR2 SVGEGT come from the germline V gene. CDR3: CASSYARNYEQYF. The CDR3 nucleotides read TGTGCCAGCAGTTACGCCAGAAACTACGAGCAGTACTTC.

A note on this clonotype: A far bigger clonotype differs at one base, so this is likely a read error. V gene TRBV7-2 combines with J gene TRBJ2-7; 10 positions match TRBD1. The germline gives CDR1 SGHTA, CDR2 FQGNSA. This CDR3 is built from 16 residues. The V gene end was trimmed by 7 bases and the J gene end by 4 bases; junction bases not matched to a gene: 13. The DNA of the CDR3 is TGTGCCAGCACCCATACCCGGGACAGGGGCCCATACGAGCAGTACTTC. Its protein product is CASTHTRDRGPYEQYF.

The table lists this clonotype with many counts. This chain uses TRBV27 with TRBJ1-1; D uncertain. Germline V gene lookup returns CDR1 MNHEY and CDR2 SMNVEV (reference sequence). Between the trimmed V and J ends, which lost 2 bases and 5 bases, there was a span of 12 bases. This CDR3 is 14 amino acids long. CDR3 in DNA: TGTGCCAGCAGTTTAAGAGAGAGTAGGACTGAAGCTTTCTTT. Translated, it gives CASSLRESRTEAFF.

Many counts were recorded for this clonotype. The chain uses TRBV3-2 and TRBJ2-3; TRBD1, the table's D call, was not compared with the DNA. TRBV3-2 is a listed pseudogene. This CDR3 has 16 residues. CDR3 nucleotide sequence: TGTGCCAGAATCCAAGGGCCTCCGGGGCTTTGGGATACGCAGTATTTT. Translating it yields CARIQGPPGLWDTQYF.

V and J are TRBV5-5 and TRBJ1-4, with TRBD1 as a possible D gene (5 bases). The CDR3 totals 16 residues. V was pared by 5 bases and J by 5 bases, with 19 bases between. Germline CDR1 reads SGHKS; CDR2 reads YYEKEE (reference sequence). The CDR3 DNA reads TGTGCCAGCAGGCAGGGACCCCCGGGGGACAATGAAAAACTGTTTTTT. It encodes CASRQGPPGDNEKLFF.

The chain employs TRBV11-2 and TRBJ2-5; the D gene could be TRBD1 or TRBD2 (5 bases each). V was clipped by 5 bases and J by 5 bases, with 15 bases between them. The CDR3 has 14 residues. Germline V gene lookup returns CDR1 SGHAT and CDR2 FQNNGV. Written as DNA, the CDR3 is TGTGCCAGCAGCCTCACGGGGCGGACGGAGACCCAGTACTTC. It yields the protein CASSLTGRTETQYF.

This clonotype occurred a few times. This rearrangement joins TRBV7-9 to TRBJ2-1; a possible D gene is TRBD2 (7 bases). Germline CDR1 and CDR2: SEHNR and FQNEAQ (reference sequence). The CDR3 consists of 14 residues. V lost 0 bases and J lost 9, with 12 bases in between. CDR3 residues: CASSLAGGAVEQFF. Here the CDR3 DNA reads TGTGCCAGCAGCTTAGCTGGGGGGGCCGTTGAGCAGTTCTTC.

With regard to this clonotype: One base away lies a much larger clone, so this may be a sequencing read error. CDR3: CASSLRIHVNTEAFF. The DNA for the CDR3 is TGTGCCAGCAGCCTGAGAATACATGTGAACACTGAAGCTTTCTTT. This chain uses TRBV3-1 with TRBJ1-1; D remains ambiguous. Trimming cost V 4 bases and J 0 bases, with 12 bases left between them. From germline, CDR1 is LGHDT and CDR2 YNNKEL (reference sequence). This CDR3 is 15 amino acids long.

This rearrangement joins TRBV3-1 to TRBJ2-2; D might be TRBD2 (5 bases). V lost 5 bases to trimming and J lost 5 bases, with 12 bases between them. CDR1 is LGHDT and CDR2 is YNNKEL in the germline V gene (reference sequence). The CDR3 sequence is 14 residues long. The DNA of the CDR3 is TGTGCCAGCAGCTCCTCGGGGAGAACCGGGGAGCTGTTTTTT. It specifies CASSSSGRTGELFF.

This clonotype appeared a few times. The chain uses TRBV5-4 and TRBJ2-7; a possible D gene is TRBD1 (5 bases). Looked up from germline, CDR1 is SGHNT and CDR2 is YYREEE (reference sequence). The CDR3 is 15 residues long. Trimming removed 4 bases at V and 7 bases at J, with 21 bases between. This chain's CDR3 is CASSTTQVRYGEQYF. The CDR3 DNA follows: TGTGCCAGCAGCACCACACAGGTCCGGTACGGGGAGCAGTACTTC.

This clonotype was seen repeatedly, ten times or more. The genes are TRBV30 and TRBJ1-5; D possibly corresponds to TRBD1 (5 bases). The germline gives CDR1 GTSNPN, CDR2 SVGIG (reference sequence). Between the trimmed V and J ends, which lost 3 bases and 0 bases, there was a span of 15 bases. CDR3 size: 16 residues. CDR3 protein: CAWSLMDIHSNQPQHF. The CDR3 nucleotides are TGTGCCTGGAGCCTTATGGACATCCATAGCAATCAGCCCCAGCATTTT.

At least ten counts were recorded for this clonotype. The chain links TRBV20-1 to TRBJ2-3; D may match TRBD1 or TRBD2 (5 bases each). This CDR3 spans 15 amino acids. The V end lost 0 bases, the J end lost 2 bases, and 12 bases lay between the germline ends. Germline lookup yields CDR1 DFQATT and CDR2 SNEGSKA (reference sequence). CDR3 sequence (DNA): TGCAGTGCTAGAGATCTAGCAGGGCCCACAGATACGCAGTATTTT. It yields the protein CSARDLAGPTDTQYF.

The rearrangement joins TRBV5-1 to TRBJ2-3; TRBD2 matches 8 bases. The J call may be wrong; the DNA end is better matched by TRBJ2-5. CDR3 size: 15 residues. Germline V CDR1 and CDR2: SGHRS, YFSETQ. The CDR3 region has the DNA TGCGCCAGCAGCACGAGAGCGGGGGACACCGAGACCCAGTACTTC. Its translation is CASSTRAGDTETQYF.

The sample holds a few counts of this clonotype. The rearrangement joins TRBV25-1 to TRBJ1-6; possibly TRBD1 for D (5 bases). The V gene's germline CDR1 is MGHDK and CDR2 SYGVNS. Trimming pared 4 bases from V and 0 bases from J, leaving 13 bases between. CDR3 length: 17 residues. The CDR3 loop reads CASSGFGDGSYNSPLHF. The CDR3, as DNA: TGTGCCAGCAGTGGGTTCGGGGACGGCTCCTATAATTCACCCCTCCACTTT.

On this clonotype: A read error may explain this, as a much larger clone is one base away. Because it lacks the conserved phenylalanine or tryptophan at the end, this CDR3 is likely a read error. V is TRBV6-4 and J is TRBJ1-1, with D uncertain. V was trimmed by 5 bases and J by 1 base, leaving 8 bases between them. Germline CDR1 MRHNA, CDR2 SNTAGT. CDR3 length: 13 amino acids. CDR3 amino acids: CASSYQKNTEAFL. DNA of the CDR3: TGTGCCAGCAGTTACCAGAAGAACACTGAAGCTTTCCTT.

The V call is TRBV10-3, the J call TRBJ1-2; the D is unclear. The length of the CDR3 is 13 residues. Germline V gene lookup returns CDR1 ENHRY and CDR2 SYGVKD. The ends were cut back, 0 bases at V and 7 bases at J, with 9 bases in the middle. In nucleotides, the CDR3 is TGTGCCATCAGTGAGTCGGGCAGCTCTGGCTACACCTTC. Its protein product is CAISESGSSGYTF.

This clonotype was counted only a few times. This sequence may be a read error, since a much larger clone differs from it by one base. The V gene is TRBV5-1, the J gene TRBJ2-3; D may be TRBD1 or TRBD2 (5 bases each). The DNA end favors TRBJ2-7, so the J call may be wrong. The germline V gene has CDR1 SGHRS and CDR2 YFSETQ. CDR3 size: 16 residues. The DNA for the CDR3 is TGCGCCAGCAGCGGGGGACGGGCGACATACTCCTGCGAGCAGTACTTC. Translating gives CASSGGRATYSCEQYF.

This clonotype came up many times. The chain has TRBV5-5 and TRBJ2-1; D is perhaps TRBD1 (6 bases). The DNA end favors TRBJ2-5, so the J call may be wrong. This CDR3 region has 14 residues. Germline V gene sequence: CDR1 SGHKS, CDR2 YYEKEE (reference sequence). The chain's CDR3 is CASSWTRTDQPQYF. Written as DNA, the CDR3 is TGTGCCAGCAGCTGGACAAGGACAGATCAACCCCAGTACTTC.

Worth noting for this clonotype: A read error may explain this, as a much larger clone is one base away. As DNA, the CDR3 is TGTGCCAGCGGCCCAGGGGACGCCAGAGGCAGTGAAAAACTGTTTTTT. Its translation: CASGPGDARGSEKLFF. This chain uses TRBV9 with TRBJ1-4, with D possibly TRBD1 on 6 matching bases. The CDR3 contains 16 residues. V gave up 7 bases and J gave up 7 bases, with 23 bases separating them. Germline CDR1 is SGDLS and CDR2 is YYNGEE.